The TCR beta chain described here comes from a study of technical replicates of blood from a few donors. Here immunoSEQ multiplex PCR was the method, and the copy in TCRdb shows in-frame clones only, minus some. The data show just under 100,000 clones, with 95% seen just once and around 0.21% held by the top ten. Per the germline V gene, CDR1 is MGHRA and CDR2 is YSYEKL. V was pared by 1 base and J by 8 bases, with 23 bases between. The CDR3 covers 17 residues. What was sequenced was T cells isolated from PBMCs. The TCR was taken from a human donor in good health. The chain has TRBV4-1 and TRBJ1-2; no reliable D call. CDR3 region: CASSQVPGPLTSEGYTF. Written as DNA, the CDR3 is TGCGCCAGCAGCCAAGTGCCGGGTCCCCTCACCTCGGAGGGCTACACCTTC.